This T cell receptor beta chain was captured by sequencing in a study of T cells in Graves' hyperthyroidism and ophthalmopathy. Study findings and constraints: Using 13 V-J features, a model discriminated ophthalmopathy from stable hyperthyroidism.

RNA transcripts served as the template for amplifying TCR beta CDR3 regions. The HTBI primer set served for first-round RT-PCR of the TCR CDR3. TCRdb re-derived calls from the multiplex PCR reads in MiXCR, one entry per CDR3 protein. The sample carries 450,000 to 650,000 distinct CDR3 sequences, about 14% recorded once. The study excluded patients with uncontrolled infection, other autoimmune disease, pregnancy or lactation. This clonotype has a handful of counts. As yet, its antigen is unknown. This CDR3 region has 16 residues. Germline V gives CDR1 MRHNA, CDR2 SNTAGT. The junction had 8 bases not matched to a gene; V was cut back by 4 bases and J by 6 bases.

The chain links TRBV6-4 to TRBJ1-5, with 11 bases fitting TRBD1. Sequencing was done on a sample of blood. This receptor was identified in a woman between 18 and 30 years old with Graves' ophthalmopathy. The CDR3: CASSGGDRGSRQPQHF. CDR3 coding DNA: TGTGCCAGCAGTGGAGGGGACAGGGGGTCTCGTCAGCCCCAGCATTTT.